These T cell receptor beta chains were read from a single sample in a study of radiation and T cells in renal cell carcinoma. The assay was immunoSEQ multiplex PCR, and TCRdb's table has in-frame clones only and misses some. The table shows fewer than 85,000 clones, with 89% occurring only once. Specimen: blood, collected from a patient whose treatment included radiotherapy and nephrectomy. The receptor set was obtained from a woman aged 65 to 85 with renal cell carcinoma. The CDR3 runs from the conserved cysteine through the conserved F or W. Each record gives: J gene, D gene, V gene, clone size, CDR3 DNA, CDR3 protein. A D gene is named only where the DNA matches it firmly. Where a row states a size, it is once, few, many or the class of an expanded clone; other rows omit it.

J gene: TRBJ1-1
D gene: TRBD1
V gene: TRBV9
clone size: -
CDR3 DNA: TGTGCCAGCAGCGCGGGACAGGGACCTGCTTTCTTT
CDR3 protein: CASSAGQGPAFF

J gene: TRBJ2-7
D gene: -
V gene: TRBV11-3
clone size: -
CDR3 DNA: TGTGCCAGCAGCTTAGGTGGGACCTCCTACGAGCAGTACTTC
CDR3 protein: CASSLGGTSYEQYF

J gene: TRBJ2-1
D gene: -
V gene: TRBV9
clone size: -
CDR3 DNA: TGTGCCAGCAGCGTCCTGGACGGTAACAATGAGCAGTTCTTC
CDR3 protein: CASSVLDGNNEQFF

J gene: TRBJ2-1
D gene: TRBD1
V gene: TRBV6-5
clone size: -
CDR3 DNA: TGTGCCAGCAGAGGGGGCGCACCCCCTTACAATGAGCAGTTCTTC
CDR3 protein: CASRGGAPPYNEQFF

J gene: TRBJ2-3
D gene: -
V gene: TRBV6-1
clone size: -
CDR3 DNA: TGTGCCAGCAGGGAAACTGGCTCTTCAGGGGGCACAGATACGCAGTATTTT
CDR3 protein: CASRETGSSGGTDTQYF

J gene: TRBJ1-1
D gene: -
V gene: TRBV13
clone size: -
CDR3 DNA: TGTGCCAGCAGCTTAGGTGGGCAGGCAGACACTGAAGCTTTCTTT
CDR3 protein: CASSLGGQADTEAFF

J gene: TRBJ2-5
D gene: TRBD1
V gene: TRBV6-5
clone size: -
CDR3 DNA: TGTGCCAGCAGTTCCCTTGGGACAGGGAAACAAGAGACCCAGTACTTC
CDR3 protein: CASSSLGTGKQETQYF

J gene: TRBJ1-2
D gene: -
V gene: TRBV5-1
clone size: -
CDR3 DNA: TGCGCCAGCAGCTTGGAAGGATCCAACTATGGCTACACCTTC
CDR3 protein: CASSLEGSNYGYTF

J gene: TRBJ2-1
D gene: -
V gene: TRBV5-1
clone size: -
CDR3 DNA: TGCGCCAGCAGCTTTAACCCGGGGACTCGGTACAATGAGCAGTTCTTC
CDR3 protein: CASSFNPGTRYNEQFF

J gene: TRBJ1-3
D gene: -
V gene: TRBV7-9
clone size: -
CDR3 DNA: TGTGCCAGCAGCTTAGTGGACTCCTACTCTGGAAACACCATATATTTT
CDR3 protein: CASSLVDSYSGNTIYF

J gene: TRBJ2-2
D gene: -
V gene: TRBV7-9
clone size: -
CDR3 DNA: TGTGCCAGCAGCCAACAGGGAATCCCCGGGGAGCTGTTTTTT
CDR3 protein: CASSQQGIPGELFF

J gene: TRBJ2-5
D gene: -
V gene: TRBV5-8
clone size: -
CDR3 DNA: TGTGCCAGCAGCTTGGTCCAAGAGACCCAGTACTTC
CDR3 protein: CASSLVQETQYF

J gene: TRBJ1-1
D gene: -
V gene: TRBV27
clone size: -
CDR3 DNA: TGTGCCAGCAGTTTAATCCCCCTAGGCCACACTGAAGCTTTCTTT
CDR3 protein: CASSLIPLGHTEAFF

J gene: TRBJ2-1
D gene: -
V gene: TRBV7-3
clone size: -
CDR3 DNA: TGTGCCAGCAGCTCGGTTTTTCCGGGGTTCAATGAGCAGTTCTTC
CDR3 protein: CASSSVFPGFNEQFF

J gene: TRBJ1-2
D gene: -
V gene: TRBV5-6
clone size: -
CDR3 DNA: TGTGCCAGCAGCTTGGGTCGGCCAGTGAAAAACTATGGCTACACCTTC
CDR3 protein: CASSLGRPVKNYGYTF

J gene: TRBJ2-5
D gene: TRBD1
V gene: TRBV11-3
clone size: -
CDR3 DNA: TGTGCCAGCAGCCCAGGGACAGGGGGCGAGGAGACCCAGTACTTC
CDR3 protein: CASSPGTGGEETQYF

J gene: TRBJ1-2
D gene: -
V gene: TRBV9
clone size: -
CDR3 DNA: TGTGCCAGCAGCGTAGATAGGCACGGAGGTAACTATGGCTACACCTTC
CDR3 protein: CASSVDRHGGNYGYTF

J gene: TRBJ1-5
D gene: -
V gene: TRBV6-6
clone size: once
CDR3 DNA: TGTGCCAGCAGCGCATCCTATAGCAATCAGCCCCAGCATTTT
CDR3 protein: CASSASYSNQPQHF

J gene: TRBJ2-1
D gene: -
V gene: TRBV11-2
clone size: -
CDR3 DNA: TGTGCCAGCAGCCCCGGACAGACCTACAATGAGCAGTTCTTC
CDR3 protein: CASSPGQTYNEQFF

J gene: TRBJ1-2
D gene: TRBD1
V gene: TRBV28
clone size: -
CDR3 DNA: TGTGCCAGCAGTCAGGGACCGGGACAGGAAAACTATGGCTACACCTTC
CDR3 protein: CASSQGPGQENYGYTF

J gene: TRBJ1-3
D gene: -
V gene: TRBV7-2
clone size: -
CDR3 DNA: TGTGCCAGCAGCTTAAGGGTTCGTCAGGGCACTGGAAACACCATATATTTT
CDR3 protein: CASSLRVRQGTGNTIYF

J gene: TRBJ2-7
D gene: TRBD2
V gene: TRBV4-3
clone size: -
CDR3 DNA: TGCGCCAGCAGCCAAGGGACGGCCAGCGGGGGTTCCTACGAGCAGTACTTC
CDR3 protein: CASSQGTASGGSYEQYF

J gene: TRBJ2-2
D gene: TRBD1
V gene: TRBV9
clone size: -
CDR3 DNA: TGTGCCAGCAGCCTCCGGACAGGGGGCGCGCCCGGGGAGCTGTTTTTT
CDR3 protein: CASSLRTGGAPGELFF

J gene: TRBJ1-5
D gene: -
V gene: TRBV27
clone size: -
CDR3 DNA: TGTGCCAGCAGCCCCCGGGCGAAGTTGAGCAATCAGCCCCAGCATTTT
CDR3 protein: CASSPRAKLSNQPQHF

J gene: TRBJ2-3
D gene: TRBD2
V gene: TRBV10-3
clone size: -
CDR3 DNA: TGTGCCATCAGTGGGCTAGCGGGGATGACAGATACGCAGTATTTT
CDR3 protein: CAISGLAGMTDTQYF

J gene: TRBJ1-1
D gene: TRBD1
V gene: TRBV7-8
clone size: -
CDR3 DNA: TGTGCCAGCAGCCCGAGACAGGGGAGGAACACTGAAGCTTTCTTT
CDR3 protein: CASSPRQGRNTEAFF

J gene: TRBJ1-1
D gene: TRBD1
V gene: TRBV19
clone size: -
CDR3 DNA: TGTGCCAGTATGGACAGGCCTGTGAACACTGAAGCTTTCTTT
CDR3 protein: CASMDRPVNTEAFF

J gene: TRBJ1-2
D gene: TRBD1
V gene: TRBV23-1
clone size: -
CDR3 DNA: TGCGCCAGCAGTCAATCTAACCAACAAAACCGGACAGGGGACTATGGCTACACCTTC
CDR3 protein: CASSQSNQQNRTGDYGYTF

J gene: TRBJ2-7
D gene: -
V gene: TRBV5-4
clone size: -
CDR3 DNA: TGTGCCAGCAGCTTGCCAAACATTGGGGGAGATTACGAGCAGTACTTC
CDR3 protein: CASSLPNIGGDYEQYF

J gene: TRBJ2-3
D gene: -
V gene: TRBV4-2
clone size: -
CDR3 DNA: TGTGCCAGCAGCCAAGATGGGACGGGGCGCACAGATACGCAGTATTTT
CDR3 protein: CASSQDGTGRTDTQYF

J gene: TRBJ2-1
D gene: -
V gene: TRBV18
clone size: once
CDR3 DNA: TGTGCCAGCTCACCCAACAATGAGCAGTTCTTC
CDR3 protein: CASSPNNEQFF

J gene: TRBJ2-7
D gene: -
V gene: TRBV7-2
clone size: -
CDR3 DNA: TGTGCCAGCAGCTTAGTGGTCGCGGTTGGCTACGAGCAGTACTTC
CDR3 protein: CASSLVVAVGYEQYF

J gene: TRBJ1-2
D gene: -
V gene: TRBV6-5
clone size: -
CDR3 DNA: TGTGCCAGCAGTTTAGAGGGGGTTGCTCCCTATGGCTACACCTTC
CDR3 protein: CASSLEGVAPYGYTF

J gene: TRBJ2-1
D gene: TRBD2
V gene: TRBV29-1
clone size: -
CDR3 DNA: TGCAGCGTCGCTCTAATAGCGGGGGGGCACGGTGAGCAGTTCTTC
CDR3 protein: CSVALIAGGHGEQFF

J gene: TRBJ1-1
D gene: -
V gene: TRBV4-1
clone size: once
CDR3 DNA: TGCGCCAGCAGCCAATTGCTGGGCTACTCTTTAATGAACACTGAAGCTTTCTTT
CDR3 protein: CASSQLLGYSLMNTEAFF

J gene: TRBJ2-7
D gene: -
V gene: TRBV7-2
clone size: -
CDR3 DNA: TGTGCCAGCAGCTTAACTGGCGGGTCCTACGAGCAGTACTTC
CDR3 protein: CASSLTGGSYEQYF

J gene: TRBJ1-4
D gene: -
V gene: TRBV6-5
clone size: -
CDR3 DNA: TGTGCCAGCAGTTACCGAAGATTTAGCGGAAATGAAAAACTGTTTTTT
CDR3 protein: CASSYRRFSGNEKLFF